This TCR beta chain was sequenced in a study of regulatory T cells in long-lasting Graves disease. Study-level findings and limits: Preferential use of TRBV28, TRBJ1-2 and TRBJ2-5 was seen in persistent disease. It is possible that accuracy was reduced by the small size of the sample. It was peripheral blood alone, not thyroid tissue, that was studied.

About this clonotype itself: Its matching antigen is unknown.

This CDR3 spans 17 amino acids. J gave up 7 bases and V 9 bases, and 14 bases lay outside the gene matches. From germline, CDR1 is MDHEN and CDR2 SYDVKM. In building TCR beta libraries, iRepertoire HTBI primers were used together with Arm-PCR of CDR3 regions. TCRdb ran MiXCR on the multiplex PCR reads and lists one entry per CDR3 protein. The sample consists of under 500,000 distinct CDR3 sequences, roughly 20% of them appearing once. Time point given: persistent/refractory GD, antithyroid drugs over 5 years with positive TRAb. The TCR library was prepared using RNA isolated from PBMCs. The origin of this receptor is a female donor with Graves disease. Sequenced material: peripheral blood mononuclear cells (PBMCs), taken when the disease was refractory, from a patient treated with antithyroid drugs. The gene calls are TRBV28 and TRBJ2-3, with 15 bases aligning to TRBD2. The CDR3 nucleotides are TGTGCCAGTTCCGGGACTAGCGGGAGGATCACACACCATACGCAGTATTTT. This translates into CASSGTSGRITHHTQYF.